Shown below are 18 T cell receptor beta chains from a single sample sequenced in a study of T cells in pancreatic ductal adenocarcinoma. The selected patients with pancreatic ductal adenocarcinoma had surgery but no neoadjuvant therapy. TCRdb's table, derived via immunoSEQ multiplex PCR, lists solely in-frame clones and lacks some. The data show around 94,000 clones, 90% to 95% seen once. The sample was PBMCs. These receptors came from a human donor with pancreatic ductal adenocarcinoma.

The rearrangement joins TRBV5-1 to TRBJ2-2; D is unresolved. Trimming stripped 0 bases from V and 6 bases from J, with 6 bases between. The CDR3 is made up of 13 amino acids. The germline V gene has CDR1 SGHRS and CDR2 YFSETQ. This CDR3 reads CASSLVRSGELFF. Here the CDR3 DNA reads TGCGCCAGCAGCTTGGTACGGTCCGGGGAGCTGTTTTTT.

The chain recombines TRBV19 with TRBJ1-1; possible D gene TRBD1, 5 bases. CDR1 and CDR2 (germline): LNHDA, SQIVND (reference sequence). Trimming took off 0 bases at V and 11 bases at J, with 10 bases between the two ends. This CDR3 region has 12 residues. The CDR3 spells CASSIERRAAFF. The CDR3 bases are TGTGCCAGTAGTATAGAGCGCAGGGCGGCTTTCTTT.

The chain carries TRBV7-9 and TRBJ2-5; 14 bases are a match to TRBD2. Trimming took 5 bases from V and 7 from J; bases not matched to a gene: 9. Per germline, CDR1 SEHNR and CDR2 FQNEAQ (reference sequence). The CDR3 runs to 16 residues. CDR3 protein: CASSRGLAGGVVTQYF. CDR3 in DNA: TGTGCCAGCAGCCGTGGACTAGCGGGAGGTGTAGTGACCCAGTACTTC.

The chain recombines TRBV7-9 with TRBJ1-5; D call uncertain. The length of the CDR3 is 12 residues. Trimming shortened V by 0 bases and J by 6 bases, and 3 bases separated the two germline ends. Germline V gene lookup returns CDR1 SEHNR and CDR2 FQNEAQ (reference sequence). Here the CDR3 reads CASSLAGQPQHF. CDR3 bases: TGTGCCAGCAGCTTAGCCGGTCAGCCCCAGCATTTT.

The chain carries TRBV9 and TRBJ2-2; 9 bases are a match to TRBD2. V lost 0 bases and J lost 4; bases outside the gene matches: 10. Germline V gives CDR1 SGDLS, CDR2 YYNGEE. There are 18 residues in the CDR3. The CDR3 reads CASSVGGAGLAFTGELFF. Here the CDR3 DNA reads TGTGCCAGCAGCGTAGGCGGGGCGGGACTAGCTTTCACCGGGGAGCTGTTTTTT.

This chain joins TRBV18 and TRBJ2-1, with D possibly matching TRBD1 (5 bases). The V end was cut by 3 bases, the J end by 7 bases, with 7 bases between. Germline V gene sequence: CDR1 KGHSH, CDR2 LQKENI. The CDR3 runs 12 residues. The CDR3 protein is CASSPQGNEQFF. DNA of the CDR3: TGTGCCAGCTCACCGCAGGGTAATGAGCAGTTCTTC.

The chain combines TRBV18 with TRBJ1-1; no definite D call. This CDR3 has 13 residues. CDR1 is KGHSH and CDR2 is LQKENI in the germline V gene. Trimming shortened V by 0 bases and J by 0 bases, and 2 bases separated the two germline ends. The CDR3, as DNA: TGTGCCAGCTCACCACCCGTGAACACTGAAGCTTTCTTT. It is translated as CASSPPVNTEAFF. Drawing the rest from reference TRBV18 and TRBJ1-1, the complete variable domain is NAGVMQNPRHLVRRRGQEARLRCSPMKGHSHVYWYRQLPEEGLKFMVYLQKENIIDESGMPKERFSAEFPKEGPSILRIQQVVRGDSAAYFCASSPPVNTEAFFGQGTRLTVV.

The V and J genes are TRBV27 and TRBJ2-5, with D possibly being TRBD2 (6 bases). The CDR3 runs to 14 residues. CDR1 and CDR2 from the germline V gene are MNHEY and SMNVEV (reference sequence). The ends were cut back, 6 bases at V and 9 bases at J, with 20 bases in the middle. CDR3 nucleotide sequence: TGTGCCAGCAGGAGACGGGACTCTCCCTGGGCCCAGTACTTC. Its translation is CASRRRDSPWAQYF.

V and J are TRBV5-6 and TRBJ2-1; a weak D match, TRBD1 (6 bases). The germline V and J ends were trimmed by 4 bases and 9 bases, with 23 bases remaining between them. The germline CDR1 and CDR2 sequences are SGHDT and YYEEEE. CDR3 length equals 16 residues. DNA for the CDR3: TGTGCCAGCAGCACTGGACAGCCTGGGCAAGGGGGTGAGCAGTTCTTC. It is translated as CASSTGQPGQGGEQFF.

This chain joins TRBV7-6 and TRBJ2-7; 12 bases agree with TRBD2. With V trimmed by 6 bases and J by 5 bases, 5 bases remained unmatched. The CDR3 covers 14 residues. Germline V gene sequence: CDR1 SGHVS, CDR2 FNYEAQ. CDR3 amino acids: CASSLTSGSHEQYF. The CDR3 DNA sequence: TGTGCCAGCAGTCTGACTAGCGGGAGCCACGAGCAGTACTTC.

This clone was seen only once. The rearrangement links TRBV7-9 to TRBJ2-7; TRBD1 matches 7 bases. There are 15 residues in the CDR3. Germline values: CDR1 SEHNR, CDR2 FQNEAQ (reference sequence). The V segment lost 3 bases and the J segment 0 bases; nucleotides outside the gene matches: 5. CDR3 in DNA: TGTGCCAGCAGCTTTGACAGGGCGAGCTCCTACGAGCAGTACTTC. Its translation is CASSFDRASSYEQYF.

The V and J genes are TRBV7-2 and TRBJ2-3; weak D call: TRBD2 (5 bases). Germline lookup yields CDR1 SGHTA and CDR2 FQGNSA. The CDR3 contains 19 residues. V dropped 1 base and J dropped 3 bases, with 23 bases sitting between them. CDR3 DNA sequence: TGTGCCAGCAGCTTAGTCACGGGTACGGGATTGGCAAGGACAGATACGCAGTATTTT. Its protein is CASSLVTGTGLARTDTQYF.

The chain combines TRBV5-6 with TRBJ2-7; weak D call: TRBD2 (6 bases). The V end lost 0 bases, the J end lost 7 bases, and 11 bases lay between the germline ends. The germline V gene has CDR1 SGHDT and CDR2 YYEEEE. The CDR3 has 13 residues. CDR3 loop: CASSLGRAGEQYF. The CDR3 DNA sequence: TGTGCCAGCAGCTTGGGCAGGGCGGGAGAGCAGTACTTC.

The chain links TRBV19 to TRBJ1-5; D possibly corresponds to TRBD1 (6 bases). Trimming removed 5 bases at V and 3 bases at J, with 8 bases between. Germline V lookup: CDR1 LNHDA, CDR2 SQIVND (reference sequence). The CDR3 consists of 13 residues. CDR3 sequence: CASSRQDNQPQHF. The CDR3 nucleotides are TGTGCCAGTAGTCGACAGGACAATCAGCCCCAGCATTTT. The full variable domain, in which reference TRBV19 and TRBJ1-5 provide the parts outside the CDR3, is DGGITQSPKYLFRKEGQNVTLSCEQNLNHDAMYWYRQDPGQGLRLIYYSQIVNDFQKGDIAEGYSVSREKKESFPLTVTSAQKNPTAFYLCASSRQDNQPQHFGDGTRLSIL.

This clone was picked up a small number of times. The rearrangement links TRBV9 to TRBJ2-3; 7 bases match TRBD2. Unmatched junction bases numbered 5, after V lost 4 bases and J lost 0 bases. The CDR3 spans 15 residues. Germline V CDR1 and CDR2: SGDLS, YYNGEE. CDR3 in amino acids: CASSPGGSSTDTQYF. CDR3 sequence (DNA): TGTGCCAGCAGCCCGGGAGGTTCTAGCACAGATACGCAGTATTTT.

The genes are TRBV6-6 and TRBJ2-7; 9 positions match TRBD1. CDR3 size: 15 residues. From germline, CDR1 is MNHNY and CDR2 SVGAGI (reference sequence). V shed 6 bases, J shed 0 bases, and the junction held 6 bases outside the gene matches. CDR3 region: CASRNPGQGSYEQYF. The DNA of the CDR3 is TGTGCCAGCAGAAATCCGGGACAGGGCTCCTACGAGCAGTACTTC.

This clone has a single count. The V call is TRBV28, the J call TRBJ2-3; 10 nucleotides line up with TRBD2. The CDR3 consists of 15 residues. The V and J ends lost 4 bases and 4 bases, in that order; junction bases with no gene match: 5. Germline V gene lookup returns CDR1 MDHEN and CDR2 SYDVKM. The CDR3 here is CASSSAGGKADTQYF. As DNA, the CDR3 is TGTGCCAGCAGTTCAGCGGGAGGGAAGGCAGATACGCAGTATTTT. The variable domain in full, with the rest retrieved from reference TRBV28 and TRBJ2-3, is DVKVTQSSRYLVKRTGEKVFLECVQDMDHENMFWYRQDPGLGLRLIYFSYDVKMKEKGDIPEGYSVSREKKERFSLILESASTNQTSMYLCASSSAGGKADTQYFGPGTRLTVL.

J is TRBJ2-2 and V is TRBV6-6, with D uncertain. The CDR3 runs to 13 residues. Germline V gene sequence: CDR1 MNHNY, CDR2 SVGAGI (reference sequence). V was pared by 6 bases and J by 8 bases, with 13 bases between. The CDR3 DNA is TGTGCCAGCAGAGAGGCTCAATGGGGGGAGCTGTTTTTT. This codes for CASREAQWGELFF.